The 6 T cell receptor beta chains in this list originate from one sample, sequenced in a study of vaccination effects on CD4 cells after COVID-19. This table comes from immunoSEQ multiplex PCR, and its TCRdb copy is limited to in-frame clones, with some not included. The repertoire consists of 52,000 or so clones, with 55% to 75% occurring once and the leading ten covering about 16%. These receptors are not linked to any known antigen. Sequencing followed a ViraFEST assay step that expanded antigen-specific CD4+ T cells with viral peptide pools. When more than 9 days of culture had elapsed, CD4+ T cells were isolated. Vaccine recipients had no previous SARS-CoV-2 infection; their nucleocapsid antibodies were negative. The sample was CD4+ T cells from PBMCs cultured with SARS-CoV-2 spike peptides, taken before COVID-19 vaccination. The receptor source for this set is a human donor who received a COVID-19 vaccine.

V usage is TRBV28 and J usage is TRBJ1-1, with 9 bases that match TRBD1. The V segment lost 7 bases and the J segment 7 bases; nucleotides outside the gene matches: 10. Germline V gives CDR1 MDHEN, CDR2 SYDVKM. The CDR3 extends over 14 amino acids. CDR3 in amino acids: CASTAGTGSVEAFF. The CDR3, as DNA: TGTGCCAGCACCGCCGGGACAGGGTCTGTTGAAGCTTTCTTT. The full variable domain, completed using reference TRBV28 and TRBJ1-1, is DVKVTQSSRYLVKRTGEKVFLECVQDMDHENMFWYRQDPGLGLRLIYFSYDVKMKEKGDIPEGYSVSREKKERFSLILESASTNQTSMYLCASTAGTGSVEAFFGQGTRLTVV.

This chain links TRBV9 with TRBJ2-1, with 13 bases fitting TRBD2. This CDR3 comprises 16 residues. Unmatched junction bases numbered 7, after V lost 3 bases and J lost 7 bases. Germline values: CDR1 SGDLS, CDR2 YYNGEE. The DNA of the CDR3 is TGTGCCAGCAGCGCGCCAGGACTAGCGGGAGTAAATGAGCAGTTCTTC. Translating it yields CASSAPGLAGVNEQFF. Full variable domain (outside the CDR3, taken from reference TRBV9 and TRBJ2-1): DSGVTQTPKHLITATGQRVTLRCSPRSGDLSVYWYQQSLDQGLQFLIQYYNGEERAKGNILERFSAQQFPDLHSELNLSSLELGDSALYFCASSAPGLAGVNEQFFGPGTRLTVL.

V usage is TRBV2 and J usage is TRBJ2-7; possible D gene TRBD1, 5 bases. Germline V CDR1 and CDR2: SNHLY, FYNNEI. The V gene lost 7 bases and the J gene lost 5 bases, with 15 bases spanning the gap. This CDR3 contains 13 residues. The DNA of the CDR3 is TGTGCCAGCACCCCGGGCCAGGGTAACGAGCAGTACTTC. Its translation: CASTPGQGNEQYF.

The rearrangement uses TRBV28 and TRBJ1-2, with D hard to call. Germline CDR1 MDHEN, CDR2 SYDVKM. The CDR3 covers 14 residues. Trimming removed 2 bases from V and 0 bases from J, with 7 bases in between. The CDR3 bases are TGTGCCAGCAGTTTAGGGAACCCTAACTATGGCTACACCTTC. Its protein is CASSLGNPNYGYTF.

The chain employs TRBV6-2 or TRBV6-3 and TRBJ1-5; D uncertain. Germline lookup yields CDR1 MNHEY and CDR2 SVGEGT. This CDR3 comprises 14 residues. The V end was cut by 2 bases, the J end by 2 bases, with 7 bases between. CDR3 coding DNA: TGTGCCAGCAGTTACCCGCGTGGCAATCAGCCCCAGCATTTT. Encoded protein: CASSYPRGNQPQHF.

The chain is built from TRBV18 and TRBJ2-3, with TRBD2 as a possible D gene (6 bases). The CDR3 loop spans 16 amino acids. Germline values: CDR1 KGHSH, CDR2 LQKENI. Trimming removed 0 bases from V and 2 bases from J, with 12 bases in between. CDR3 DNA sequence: TGTGCCAGCTCACCACCGGGGGGTTCCCCCACAGATACGCAGTATTTT. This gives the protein CASSPPGGSPTDTQYF.